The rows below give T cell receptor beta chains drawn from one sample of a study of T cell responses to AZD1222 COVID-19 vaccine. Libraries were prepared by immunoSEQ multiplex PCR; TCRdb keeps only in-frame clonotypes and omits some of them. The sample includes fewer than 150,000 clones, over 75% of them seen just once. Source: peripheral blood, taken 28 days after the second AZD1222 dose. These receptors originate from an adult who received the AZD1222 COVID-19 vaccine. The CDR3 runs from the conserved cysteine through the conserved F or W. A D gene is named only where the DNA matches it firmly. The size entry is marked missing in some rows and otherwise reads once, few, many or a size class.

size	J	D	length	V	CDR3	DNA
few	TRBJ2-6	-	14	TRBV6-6	CASSSLTGANVLTF	TGTGCCAGCAGTTCTCTTACTGGGGCCAACGTCCTGACTTTC
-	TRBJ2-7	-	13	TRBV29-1	CSVVGGGGYEQYF	TGCAGCGTTGTCGGGGGAGGGGGCTACGAGCAGTACTTC
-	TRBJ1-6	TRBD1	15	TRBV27	CASSFGTGYNSPLHF	TGTGCCAGCAGTTTTGGGACAGGGTATAATTCACCCCTCCACTTT
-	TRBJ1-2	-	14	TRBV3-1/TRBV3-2	CASSQAAQGVSYTF	TGTGCCAGCAGCCAAGCTGCACAGGGAGTCAGCTACACCTTC
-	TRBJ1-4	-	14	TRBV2	CASRKGGTNEKLFF	TGTGCCAGCAGAAAGGGGGGGACTAATGAAAAACTGTTTTTT
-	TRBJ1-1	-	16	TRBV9	CASSERVQGPGTEAFF	TGTGCCAGCAGCGAGAGGGTGCAGGGGCCGGGCACTGAAGCTTTCTTT
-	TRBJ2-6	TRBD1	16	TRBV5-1	CASSWTGEPGANVLTF	TGCGCCAGCAGCTGGACAGGGGAACCTGGGGCCAACGTCCTGACTTTC
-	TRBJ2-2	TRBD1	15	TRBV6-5	CASRTGAFNTGELFF	TGTGCCAGCAGGACAGGGGCCTTTAACACCGGGGAGCTGTTTTTT
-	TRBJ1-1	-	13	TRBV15	CATSRGRQEGAFF	TGTGCCACCAGCAGAGGGCGACAGGAGGGGGCTTTCTTT
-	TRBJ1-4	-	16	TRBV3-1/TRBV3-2	CASSQGWGGGHEKLFF	TGTGCCAGCAGCCAAGGTTGGGGGGGCGGTCATGAAAAACTGTTTTTT
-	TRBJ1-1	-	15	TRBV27	CASSLDTHPNTEAFF	TGTGCCAGCAGTCTTGACACCCACCCAAACACTGAAGCTTTCTTT
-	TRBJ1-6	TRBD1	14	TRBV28	CASSPGQGGSPLHF	TGTGCCAGCAGCCCTGGACAGGGAGGTTCACCCCTCCACTTT
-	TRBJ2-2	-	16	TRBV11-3	CASSPFAGATTGELFF	TGTGCCAGCAGCCCCTTTGCGGGGGCCACCACCGGGGAGCTGTTTTTT
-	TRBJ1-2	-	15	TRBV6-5	CASSWGPTSPYGYTF	TGTGCCAGCAGTTGGGGACCTACAAGCCCCTATGGCTACACCTTC
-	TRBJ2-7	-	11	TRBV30	CAGSVSYEQYF	TGTGCCGGGAGCGTCAGCTACGAGCAGTACTTC
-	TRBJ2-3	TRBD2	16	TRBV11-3	CASSQGLAGEGDTQYF	TGTGCCAGCAGCCAGGGACTAGCGGGAGAAGGAGATACGCAGTATTTT
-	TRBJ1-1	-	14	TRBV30	CAWKVGRRNTEAFF	TGTGCCTGGAAGGTAGGGCGGCGAAACACTGAAGCTTTCTTT
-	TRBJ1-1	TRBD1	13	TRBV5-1	CASSGDRATEAFF	TGCGCCAGCAGCGGAGACAGGGCCACTGAAGCTTTCTTT
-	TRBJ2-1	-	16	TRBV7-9	CASSLFGGIENDEQFF	TGTGCCAGCAGCTTGTTTGGTGGGATTGAAAACGATGAGCAGTTCTTC
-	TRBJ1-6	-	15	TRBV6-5	CASTRVRRGGSPLHF	TGTGCCAGCACCCGCGTCCGAAGGGGCGGTTCACCCCTCCACTTT
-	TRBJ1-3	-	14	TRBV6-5	CASRAPSSGNTIYF	TGTGCCAGCAGGGCCCCGTCATCGGGAAACACCATATATTTT
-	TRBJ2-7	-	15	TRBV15	CATSRDQGPDHEQYF	TGTGCCACCAGCAGGGACCAGGGACCGGACCACGAGCAGTACTTC
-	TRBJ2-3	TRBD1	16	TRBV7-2	CASSYLWDRGRDTQYF	TGTGCCAGCAGCTACCTTTGGGACAGGGGGCGTGATACGCAGTATTTT